Listed below are T cell receptor beta chains from one sample, sequenced in a study of T cells in Graves' hyperthyroidism and ophthalmopathy. TCRdb ran MiXCR on the multiplex PCR reads and lists one entry per CDR3 protein. The profile shows 730,000 or so distinct CDR3 sequences, around a sixth of them singletons. Source material: blood. These receptors came from a woman aged 45-59 years with Graves' hyperthyroidism that later progressed to Graves' ophthalmopathy. CDR3s leave out the opening cysteine and the closing phenylalanine or tryptophan. The order of the fields is CDR3 length, V gene, clone size, CDR3 protein. Clone size is shown for a subset of rows, as once, few, many or a class of expanded clone.

14,TRBV7-9,-,ASSSDSGSGANVLT
12,TRBV29-1,-,SVEPGQGAGGYT
10,TRBV7-2,many,ASRGLSYEQY
11,TRBV12-3/TRBV12-4,-,ASTLGVGETQY
13,TRBV20-1,-,SEGGSGVYTDTQY
13,TRBV10-3,-,ATDGTSGGSDTQY
12,TRBV7-9,few,ASSLGQGIGTQY
14,TRBV6-1,few,ASSHRTSPHGYEQY
11,TRBV6-1,many,ASRHGTVDGYT
16,TRBV12-3/TRBV12-4,once,ASTTRALLAGGLDTQY
14,TRBV10-3,-,AISDSGTSSQETQY
13,TRBV6-2/TRBV6-3,-,ASNPAGYNNEKLF
12,TRBV19,few,ASSWGHQNNEQF
13,TRBV18,many,ASSPRSSSTDTQY
13,TRBV5-1,-,ASSLDSGGADTQY
13,TRBV7-9,-,ASSYTGTIYNEQF
13,TRBV3-1,many,ASSQDSVGRSEQF
12,TRBV11-2,few,ASSSNPSVYGYT
13,TRBV6-1,many,ASSEWGDSTYEQY
12,TRBV5-6,few,ASSWEVPGNEQF
11,TRBV15,-,ATSRDRNGGYT
14,TRBV20-1,-,SARDQLGRRNTEAF
13,TRBV7-2,-,ASSQGTGGGNTIY
13,TRBV7-2,-,ASSWNRGTNEKLF
13,TRBV3-1,-,ASSQVGQGAYPQH
12,TRBV3-1,many,ASSQDSGKGTQY
14,TRBV12-3/TRBV12-4,many,ASSLSGQAFTGELF
13,TRBV6-2/TRBV6-3,many,ASEEAGGLQETQY
12,TRBV29-1,-,SVGQGDANEKLF